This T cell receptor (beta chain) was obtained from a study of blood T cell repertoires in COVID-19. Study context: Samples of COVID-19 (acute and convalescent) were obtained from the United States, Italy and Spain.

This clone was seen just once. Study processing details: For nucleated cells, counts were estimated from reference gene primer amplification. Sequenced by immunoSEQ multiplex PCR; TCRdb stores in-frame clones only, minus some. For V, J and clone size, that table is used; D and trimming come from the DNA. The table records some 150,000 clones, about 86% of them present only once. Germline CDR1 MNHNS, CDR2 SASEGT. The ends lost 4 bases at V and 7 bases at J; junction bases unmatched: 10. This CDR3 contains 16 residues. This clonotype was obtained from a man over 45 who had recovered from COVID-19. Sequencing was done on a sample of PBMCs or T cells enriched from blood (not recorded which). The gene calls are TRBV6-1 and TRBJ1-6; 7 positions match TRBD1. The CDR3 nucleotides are TGTGCCAGCAGTGTGTCGGCGGGACAGCTAAATTCACCCCTCCACTTT. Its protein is CASSVSAGQLNSPLHF.